One and the same sample provided the 28 T cell receptor beta chains below, sequenced in a study of cytomegalovirus exposure and HLA in healthy donors. With 60 Vbeta and 13 Jbeta primers, the PCR was carried out. Produced via immunoSEQ multiplex PCR; TCRdb's table is partial and in-frame only. The sample lists about 150,000 clones; roughly 79% were seen once. The sequencing input was PBMCs. The receptor set was obtained from a middle-aged man in good health and CMV-seronegative.

The V call is TRBV18, the J call TRBJ2-1; 7 bases agree with TRBD1. The CDR3 is 14 amino acids. V trimming: 2 bases; J trimming: 8 bases; junction bases outside the gene matches: 6. The germline CDR1 and CDR2 sequences are KGHSH and LQKENI. CDR3 nucleotide sequence: TGTGCCAGCTCACCAGCCGACAGGGTCGATGAGCAGTTCTTC. Its protein is CASSPADRVDEQFF.

Worth noting for this clone: This sample includes further DNA sequences coding for the same CDR3. The chain carries TRBV28 and TRBJ2-2, with 9 nucleotides matching TRBD2. The CDR3 covers 15 residues. After removal of 6 bases from V and 1 base from J, the junction contained 3 bases not matched to a gene. Germline V gene data show CDR1 as MDHEN and CDR2 as SYDVKM. The CDR3 DNA sequence: TGTGCCAGCAGCCGGACTAGCGAGAACACCGGGGAGCTGTTTTTT. Its translation: CASSRTSENTGELFF.

The chain links TRBV30 to TRBJ1-6; 8 nucleotides line up with TRBD1. V lost 4 bases, J lost 9 bases, and 5 bases stayed unmatched. CDR3 length: 13 amino acids. Germline V gene data show CDR1 as GTSNPN and CDR2 as SVGIG (reference sequence). The CDR3 loop reads CAWTGTGGSPLHF. The CDR3 bases are TGTGCCTGGACCGGGACAGGTGGTTCACCCCTCCACTTT.

This chain connects TRBV6-5 to TRBJ1-1; 7 bases line up with TRBD1. V was pared by 3 bases and J by 1 base, with 2 bases of the junction left unmatched. CDR1 is MNHEY, CDR2 SVGAGI, per germline. This CDR3 comprises 14 residues. The CDR3 reads CASSYGTENTEAFF. In nucleotides, the CDR3 is TGTGCCAGCAGTTATGGGACAGAGAACACTGAAGCTTTCTTT.

The chain combines TRBV5-1 with TRBJ1-5; D gene ambiguous. V lost 0 bases to trimming and J lost 2 bases, with 6 bases between them. Germline V gives CDR1 SGHRS, CDR2 YFSETQ. The CDR3 runs to 14 residues. Here the CDR3 reads CASSLGAGNQPQHF. The CDR3 nucleotides are TGCGCCAGCAGCTTGGGGGCAGGCAATCAGCCCCAGCATTTT.

This CDR3 reads CASSTQTGANTEAFF. As DNA, the CDR3 is TGTGCCAGCAGTACTCAGACAGGGGCAAACACTGAAGCTTTCTTT. The chain recombines TRBV6-5 with TRBJ1-1; 8 bases are shared with TRBD1. The CDR3 contains 15 residues. Germline CDR1 is MNHEY and CDR2 is SVGAGI. V lost 5 bases, J lost 2 bases, and 7 bases stayed unmatched.

Only a few counts were recorded for this clone. The chain combines TRBV9 with TRBJ2-1, with D possibly being TRBD1 (6 bases). The CDR3 sequence is 15 residues long. Trimming removed 4 bases at V and 5 bases at J, with 16 bases between. CDR1 is SGDLS and CDR2 is YYNGEE in the germline V gene. CDR3 nucleotide sequence: TGTGCCAGCAGCCCGTGGACAGAAGGGGACAATGAGCAGTTCTTC. This translates into CASSPWTEGDNEQFF.

The rearrangement uses TRBV7-9 and TRBJ1-5; 9 bases are a match to TRBD1. The CDR3 is 14 amino acids. J was trimmed by 5 bases and V by 5 bases; bases with no gene match: 4. Germline lookup yields CDR1 SEHNR and CDR2 FQNEAQ (reference sequence). CDR3 sequence reads: CASSTGQGHQPQHF. The CDR3 DNA reads TGTGCCAGCAGCACGGGACAGGGCCATCAGCCCCAGCATTTT.

The chain combines TRBV6-6 with TRBJ2-2; 7 bases match TRBD1. The CDR3 runs 13 residues. The ends lost 11 bases at V and 1 base at J; junction bases unmatched: 4. Germline CDR1 is MNHNY and CDR2 is SVGAGI (reference sequence). The CDR3 region is CACRQGNTGELFF. In DNA form, the CDR3 reads TGTGCCTGCCGACAGGGGAACACCGGGGAGCTGTTTTTT.

The J gene is TRBJ1-3, the V gene TRBV12-5; the D gene is possibly TRBD1 (5 bases). The germline CDR1 and CDR2 sequences are LGHNT and FRNRAP. V was shortened by 7 bases and J by 2 bases, with 12 bases between the two germline ends. The CDR3 extends over 14 amino acids. In DNA form, the CDR3 reads TGTGCTAGTGACCTCCAGGGTGCTGGAAACACCATATATTTT. Amino acids: CASDLQGAGNTIYF.

This rearrangement joins TRBV6-5 to TRBJ2-5, with D possibly being TRBD1 (6 bases). This CDR3 region has 13 residues. Germline-derived CDR1 and CDR2 are MNHEY and SVGAGI. Between the trimmed V and J ends, which lost 6 bases and 2 bases, there was a span of 10 bases. In nucleotides, the CDR3 is TGTGCCAGCAGACACGGACAGCAAGAGACCCAGTACTTC. Its protein is CASRHGQQETQYF.

Remarks on this clone: An end of the junction differs from the germline gene, which may be a read error. V is TRBV19 and J is TRBJ2-5; 9 nucleotides line up with TRBD1. The V gene's germline CDR1 is LNHDA and CDR2 SQIVND (reference sequence). This CDR3 has 14 residues. CDR3 sequence (DNA): TGTGTCAGTAGTGTACAGGGGGCAGAGGAGACCCAGTACTTC. Protein sequence: CVSSVQGAEETQYF.

The chain uses TRBV19 and TRBJ1-3; D may be TRBD1 (6 bases). Germline lookup yields CDR1 LNHDA and CDR2 SQIVND (reference sequence). Between the trimmed V and J ends, which lost 5 bases and 3 bases, there was a span of 11 bases. CDR3 size: 14 residues. CDR3 sequence reads: CASSPQGNGNTIYF. Written as DNA, the CDR3 is TGTGCCAGTAGTCCACAGGGTAATGGAAACACCATATATTTT. The full variable domain, completed using reference TRBV19 and TRBJ1-3, is DGGITQSPKYLFRKEGQNVTLSCEQNLNHDAMYWYRQDPGQGLRLIYYSQIVNDFQKGDIAEGYSVSREKKESFPLTVTSAQKNPTAFYLCASSPQGNGNTIYFGEGSWLTVV.

CDR3 amino acids: CATSRARAGHGYTF. The CDR3 DNA is TGTGCCACCAGCAGAGCCCGGGCAGGGCATGGCTACACCTTC. This rearrangement joins TRBV15 to TRBJ1-2; TRBD1 might be the D (5 bases). Trimming took off 1 base at V and 6 bases at J, with 12 bases between the two ends. This CDR3 has 14 residues. Germline CDR1 reads LNHNV; CDR2 reads YYDKDF (reference sequence).

Turning to this clone: The junction differs from germline at one of its ends, possibly a read error. J is TRBJ2-6 and V is TRBV6-1, with D possibly TRBD1 on 5 matching bases. The CDR3 is made up of 15 amino acids. Looked up from germline, CDR1 is MNHNS and CDR2 is SASEGT. The chain's CDR3 is CASSEERAGANGLTF. As DNA, the CDR3 is TGTGCCAGCAGTGAAGAACGGGCTGGGGCCAACGGCCTGACTTTC.

The CDR3 loop reads CASSVTGGANYGYTF. The CDR3 DNA sequence: TGTGCCAGCAGCGTCACAGGGGGCGCTAACTATGGCTACACCTTC. The J gene is TRBJ1-2, the V gene TRBV9, with 9 bases lining up with TRBD1. This CDR3 has 15 residues. Losses at the gene ends were 2 bases for V and 0 bases for J; bases not matched to a gene: 2. The germline V gene encodes CDR1 SGDLS and CDR2 YYNGEE.

This clone appeared once. The chain couples TRBV27 to TRBJ2-3; 12 bases match TRBD2. The CDR3 runs to 15 residues. J gave up 3 bases and V 6 bases, and 4 bases lay outside the gene matches. CDR1 is MNHEY and CDR2 is SMNVEV in the germline V gene (reference sequence). CDR3 sequence (DNA): TGTGCCAGCAGCAGACTAGCGGGAGCTACAGATACGCAGTATTTT. It encodes CASSRLAGATDTQYF.

V gene TRBV28 combines with J gene TRBJ2-4; 10 bases map to TRBD1. The V and J ends lost 4 bases and 9 bases, in that order; junction bases with no gene match: 3. Germline CDR1 reads MDHEN; CDR2 reads SYDVKM. The length of the CDR3 is 13 residues. The CDR3 DNA sequence: TGTGCCAGCAGTTCCGGACAGGGGGGCATTCAGTACTTC. Its translation is CASSSGQGGIQYF.

V and J are TRBV10-3 and TRBJ2-5; D possibly corresponds to TRBD1 (6 bases). V lost 3 bases to trimming and J lost 5 bases, with 10 bases between them. This CDR3 contains 13 residues. CDR1 is ENHRY, CDR2 SYGVKD, per germline. CDR3 protein: CAISDVQGETQYF. For the CDR3, the DNA is TGTGCCATCAGTGATGTCCAGGGGGAGACCCAGTACTTC.

This clone turned up a few times. The chain has TRBV7-9 and TRBJ1-5, with D possibly TRBD1 on 6 matching bases. Germline assignment: CDR1 SEHNR and CDR2 FQNEAQ (reference sequence). The CDR3 covers 17 residues. The V end lost 5 bases, the J end lost 2 bases, and 19 bases lay between the germline ends. The CDR3 DNA reads as TGTGCCAGCAGCATAGGTCACCAGGGGTCTGGCAATCAGCCCCAGCATTTT. Its translation is CASSIGHQGSGNQPQHF.

There are a few counts of this clone. The chain uses TRBV10-3 and TRBJ2-7; the match to TRBD1 covers 11 bases. The length of the CDR3 is 15 residues. The germline V gene encodes CDR1 ENHRY and CDR2 SYGVKD. The V segment lost 8 bases and the J segment 2 bases; nucleotides outside the gene matches: 8. The CDR3 loop is CAIRGGGQGAYEQYF. The CDR3, as DNA: TGTGCCATCCGGGGCGGGGGACAGGGGGCCTACGAGCAGTACTTC.

The rearrangement uses TRBV10-1 and TRBJ2-6, with 14 bases matching TRBD2. Germline-derived CDR1 and CDR2 are WNHNN and SYGVQD (reference sequence). V shed 6 bases, J shed 1 base, and the junction held 8 bases outside the gene matches. This CDR3 is built from 19 residues. CDR3 DNA sequence: TGCGCCAGCAGACTGGGACTAGCGGGAGCCACATCTGGGGCCAACGTCCTGACTTTC. This translates into CASRLGLAGATSGANVLTF.

The V call is TRBV7-7, the J call TRBJ2-5; TRBD2 matches 14 bases. The CDR3 sequence is 19 residues long. V lost 5 bases to trimming and J lost 2 bases; unmatched junction nucleotides: 13. The V gene's germline CDR1 is SSHAT and CDR2 FNYEAQ (reference sequence). The CDR3 DNA reads TGTGCCAGCAGCAGAAAGGGGACTAGCGGGAGCACCATTCAAGAGACCCAGTACTTC. Protein: CASSRKGTSGSTIQETQYF.

The chain recombines TRBV6-5 with TRBJ1-2; 7 bases line up with TRBD1. Germline CDR1 MNHEY, CDR2 SVGAGI. This CDR3 has 12 residues. The V segment lost 6 bases and the J segment 7 bases; nucleotides outside the gene matches: 5. Here the CDR3 DNA reads TGTGCCAGCAGCTCGACAGGGTTTGGCTACACCTTC. Encoded protein: CASSSTGFGYTF.

This sequence joins TRBV6-4 and TRBJ2-7; 8 bases are shared with TRBD2. There are 15 residues in the CDR3. With V trimmed by 3 bases and J by 4 bases, 8 bases remained unmatched. The germline V gene has CDR1 MRHNA and CDR2 SNTAGT. CDR3 sequence (DNA): TGTGCCAGCAGTGATTCCAGCGGGAGTTCTTACGAGCAGTACTTC. As protein: CASSDSSGSSYEQYF.

The CDR3 nucleotides read TGTGCCTGGAGTCTAATTGAACAGTACGTC. As protein: CAWSLIEQYV. The rearrangement links TRBV30 to TRBJ2-7; D ambiguous. The CDR3 length is 10 residues. Germline V lookup: CDR1 GTSNPN, CDR2 SVGIG (reference sequence). The V and J ends lost 2 bases and 10 bases respectively, with 9 bases between them.

V and J are TRBV27 and TRBJ2-1; 9 bases map to TRBD2. The CDR3 runs 16 residues. CDR1 and CDR2 from the germline V gene are MNHEY and SMNVEV (reference sequence). With 0 bases clipped from V and 0 bases from J, the junction kept 0 bases outside the gene matches. The CDR3 DNA sequence: TGTGCCAGCAGTTTATCTAGCGGGAGCTCCTACAATGAGCAGTTCTTC. Translating it yields CASSLSSGSSYNEQFF.

V usage is TRBV2 and J usage is TRBJ2-2; 10 bases are a match to TRBD2. Germline CDR1 SNHLY, CDR2 FYNNEI. CDR3 length: 16 amino acids. V lost 6 bases and J lost 1; bases outside the gene matches: 5. The CDR3 loop is CASSSSSGRNTGELFF. The DNA of the CDR3 is TGTGCCAGCAGCTCTTCTAGCGGGAGGAACACCGGGGAGCTGTTTTTT. The full variable domain, rest sourced from reference TRBV2 and TRBJ2-2, is EPEVTQTPSHQVTQMGQEVILRCVPISNHLYFYWYRQILGQKVEFLVSFYNNEISEKSEIFDDQFSVERPDGSNFTLKIRSTKLEDSAMYFCASSSSSGRNTGELFFGEGSRLTVL.